These 18 T cell receptor beta chains share one sample of origin, sequenced in a study of T cell clones after liver transplantation. This table comes from immunoSEQ multiplex PCR, and its TCRdb copy is limited to in-frame clones, with some not included. The data hold about 120,000 clones, with less than 95% observed a single time. The sample in question was CD4+ T cells from blood, obtained 12 months after liver transplant. These receptors all come from a human patient who received a liver transplant. T cells may partly derive from the graft donor.

V is TRBV21-1 and J is TRBJ2-3; TRBD2 is the table's D call and was not checked against the DNA. TRBV21-1 counts as a pseudogene. This CDR3 is 13 amino acids long. The CDR3 sequence: CASRLEGFITQYF. DNA of the CDR3: TGTGCCAGTCGCCTGGAGGGTTTTATAACGCAGTATTTT.

V usage is TRBV6-1 and J usage is TRBJ2-3, with D unresolved. Trimming cost V 4 bases and J 0 bases, with 5 bases left between them. Germline V gene sequence: CDR1 MNHNS, CDR2 SASEGT. The CDR3 extends over 13 amino acids. The DNA of the CDR3 is TGTGCCAGCAGTGTTGACAGCACAGATACGCAGTATTTT. Translated: CASSVDSTDTQYF.

A few counts support this clone. The chain combines TRBV2 with TRBJ2-3, with TRBD2 as a possible D gene (6 bases). The ends were cut back, 2 bases at V and 0 bases at J, with 9 bases in the middle. The CDR3 covers 15 residues. CDR1 SNHLY and CDR2 FYNNEI come from the germline V gene. DNA of the CDR3: TGTGCCAGCAGTGAATTTAGCGGTAGCACAGATACGCAGTATTTT. Protein: CASSEFSGSTDTQYF.

The rearrangement joins TRBV11-3 to TRBJ2-7; D is perhaps TRBD1 (5 bases). Germline-derived CDR1 and CDR2 are SGHNT and YENEEA. CDR3 length: 14 amino acids. Trimming took 0 bases from V and 4 from J, leaving 10 bases between them. The CDR3 DNA reads as TGTGCCAGCAGCTTAGATAGCCAGGGATACGAGCAGTACTTC. Amino acid sequence: CASSLDSQGYEQYF.

This clone was counted only a few times. V is TRBV5-4 and J is TRBJ2-7; a possible D gene is TRBD2 (6 bases). Germline V CDR1 and CDR2: SGHNT, YYREEE (reference sequence). Trimming left V 4 bases short and J 5 bases short, with 7 bases between. This CDR3 comprises 11 residues. The CDR3 region has the DNA TGTGCCAGCAGCGGCGGGAACGAGCAGTACTTC. Encoded protein: CASSGGNEQYF.

The chain links TRBV2 to TRBJ1-5; 7 bases match TRBD1. V gave up 4 bases and J gave up 4 bases; unmatched junction bases: 4. Germline CDR1 is SNHLY and CDR2 is FYNNEI. This CDR3 is 14 amino acids long. The CDR3 nucleotides read TGTGCCAGCAGTGGAGGGGGACAGAATCAGCCCCAGCATTTT. Translating gives CASSGGGQNQPQHF.

The chain couples TRBV7-9 to TRBJ1-4; 8 positions agree with TRBD1. The J segment lost 3 bases and the V segment lost 5 bases, leaving 5 bases of the junction unmatched. CDR1 and CDR2 (germline): SEHNR, FQNEAQ (reference sequence). This CDR3 region has 15 residues. Here the CDR3 DNA reads TGTGCCAGCAGCCCACTGACAGGGGCTAATGAAAAACTGTTTTTT. Protein sequence: CASSPLTGANEKLFF.

This clone was counted a few times. The gene calls are TRBV5-1 and TRBJ2-1; tentatively, D is TRBD1 (5 bases). This CDR3 has 15 residues. The V end was cut by 7 bases, the J end by 6 bases, with 20 bases between. Germline loops: CDR1 SGHRS, CDR2 YFSETQ. In nucleotides, the CDR3 is TGCGCCAGCCTCCTGGGTCATGGGGCAAGCAATGAGCAGTTCTTC. It yields the protein CASLLGHGASNEQFF. The complete variable domain, with remaining parts taken from reference TRBV5-1 and TRBJ2-1, reads KAGVTQTPRYLIKTRGQQVTLSCSPISGHRSVSWYQQTPGQGLQFLFEYFSETQRNKGNFPGRFSGRQFSNSRSEMNVSTLELGDSALYLCASLLGHGASNEQFFGPGTRLTVL.

This chain links TRBV9 with TRBJ2-4; D might be TRBD1 (6 bases). The CDR3 is made up of 13 amino acids. Per the germline V gene, CDR1 is SGDLS and CDR2 is YYNGEE. V was trimmed by 4 bases and J by 7 bases, leaving 12 bases between them. CDR3 nucleotide sequence: TGTGCCAGCAGCCCAGCAGGGGTGAACATTCAGTACTTC. As protein: CASSPAGVNIQYF.

The V and J genes are TRBV10-2 and TRBJ2-2; possibly TRBD2 for D (6 bases). The germline V and J ends were trimmed by 7 bases and 5 bases, with 14 bases remaining between them. The germline V gene encodes CDR1 WSHSY and CDR2 SAAADI. This CDR3 has 14 amino acids. The DNA of the CDR3 is TGCGCCAGCAAGGCGGGACCTTATACCGGGGAGCTGTTTTTT. It is translated as CASKAGPYTGELFF.

This chain joins TRBV6-5 and TRBJ1-1; D is uncertain. V dropped 6 bases and J dropped 5 bases, with 7 bases sitting between them. This CDR3 spans 11 amino acids. Germline lookup yields CDR1 MNHEY and CDR2 SVGAGI. The CDR3 DNA reads as TGTGCCAGCAGCGTAGGAACTGAAGCTTTCTTT. It codes for CASSVGTEAFF.

CDR3 sequence (DNA): TGTGCCTGGAGAGGGATATCCTACAATGAGCAGTTCTTC. It yields the protein CAWRGISYNEQFF. The chain carries TRBV30 and TRBJ2-1; no firm D call. V dropped 3 bases and J dropped 1 base, with 7 bases sitting between them. The germline V gene has CDR1 GTSNPN and CDR2 SVGIG (reference sequence). The CDR3 length is 13 residues.

V usage is TRBV6-1 and J usage is TRBJ2-7; 7 nucleotides match TRBD1. CDR3 length: 16 residues. The germline V gene has CDR1 MNHNS and CDR2 SASEGT. V shed 1 base and J 6 bases; nucleotides not matched to a gene: 12. CDR3 sequence: CASSEGPVGGLFEQYF. CDR3 DNA: TGTGCCAGCAGTGAAGGGCCGGTAGGGGGCCTGTTCGAGCAGTACTTC.

The chain uses TRBV6-5 and TRBJ2-7; the D is unclear. This CDR3 is built from 10 residues. Germline loops: CDR1 MNHEY, CDR2 SVGAGI. Trimming left V 5 bases short and J 5 bases short, with 4 bases between. The CDR3 spells CASSVNEQYF. CDR3 nucleotides: TGTGCCAGCAGTGTTAACGAGCAGTACTTC.

The V and J genes are TRBV4-1 and TRBJ2-5; 10 bases are a match to TRBD2. The germline gives CDR1 MGHRA, CDR2 YSYEKL. The CDR3 has 19 residues. The V gene end was trimmed by 1 base and the J gene end by 5 bases; junction bases not matched to a gene: 16. In DNA form, the CDR3 reads TGCGCCAGCAGCCAAGTTCGGGCTAGCGGGAGAGTATTTCAGGAGACCCAGTACTTC. This encodes CASSQVRASGRVFQETQYF.

The chain is built from TRBV6-6 and TRBJ2-1, with TRBD2 matching 8 bases. CDR1 is MNHNY and CDR2 is SVGAGI in the germline V gene (reference sequence). CDR3 size: 15 residues. V trimming: 5 bases; J trimming: 5 bases; junction bases outside the gene matches: 8. As DNA, the CDR3 is TGTGCCAGCAGTCTAATAGGGACTAGTCACAATGAGCAGTTCTTC. It codes for CASSLIGTSHNEQFF.

The rearrangement joins TRBV12-5 to TRBJ2-3, with unresolved D. Germline CDR1 LGHNT, CDR2 FRNRAP. Trimming removed 0 bases at V and 4 bases at J, with 5 bases between. CDR3 length: 13 amino acids. Written as DNA, the CDR3 is TGTGCTAGTGGTTTGGTAGAGGCAGATACGCAGTATTTT. It is translated as CASGLVEADTQYF.

The chain couples TRBV19 to TRBJ1-1; D ambiguous. Looked up from germline, CDR1 is LNHDA and CDR2 is SQIVND (reference sequence). Deletions cut 3 bases from V and 1 base from J, with 9 bases between. The CDR3 covers 14 residues. CDR3 in DNA: TGTGCCAGTAGTATCAAAGCAGCGAACACTGAAGCTTTCTTT. Its protein is CASSIKAANTEAFF.